Each of the 23 T cell receptor beta chains below was sequenced from the same sample in a study of blood T cell repertoires in COVID-19. Assay: immunoSEQ multiplex PCR; the TCRdb copy retains only in-frame clones and omits some. The sample shows 90,000 to 140,000 clones, roughly 80% of them seen only once. The sequenced material came from peripheral blood. These receptors were obtained from a woman of 80 years or more with acute or convalescent COVID-19.

The chain employs TRBV15 and TRBJ2-5; D unresolved. The germline gives CDR1 LNHNV, CDR2 YYDKDF (reference sequence). The CDR3 is made up of 15 amino acids. Trimming removed 2 bases from V and 2 bases from J, with 12 bases in between. The CDR3 nucleotides are TGTGCCACCAGCAGACGAGACACCTTACAAGAGACCCAGTACTTC. Its protein product is CATSRRDTLQETQYF.

The V and J genes are TRBV2 and TRBJ1-5; 8 bases map to TRBD1. Trimming removed 6 bases from V and 6 bases from J; junction bases left unmatched: 4. In germline, CDR1 is SNHLY, CDR2 FYNNEI. CDR3 length: 13 residues. CDR3 nucleotide sequence: TGTGCCAGCAGGACAGGGGAATCTCAGCCCCAGCATTTT. It encodes CASRTGESQPQHF.

The genes are TRBV11-3 and TRBJ2-5; 7 bases match TRBD2. The ends lost 5 bases at V and 5 bases at J; junction bases unmatched: 11. The germline V gene encodes CDR1 SGHNT and CDR2 YENEEA. This CDR3 region has 15 residues. The CDR3 DNA sequence: TGTGCCAGCAGCACACTCGCCGGGGGAGGGGAGACCCAGTACTTC. Encoded protein: CASSTLAGGGETQYF.

This rearrangement joins TRBV6-6 to TRBJ2-5, with 12 bases fitting TRBD2. The V gene end was trimmed by 5 bases and the J gene end by 5 bases; junction bases not matched to a gene: 6. From germline, CDR1 is MNHNY and CDR2 SVGAGI (reference sequence). CDR3 length: 15 amino acids. The CDR3 sequence: CASSHRTSGIETQYF. In DNA, the CDR3 is TGTGCCAGCAGTCACCGGACTAGCGGGATCGAGACCCAGTACTTC.

The chain links TRBV5-1 to TRBJ1-2; perhaps TRBD1 as D (5 bases). The germline CDR1 and CDR2 sequences are SGHRS and YFSETQ. The CDR3 is made up of 15 amino acids. Deletions cut 4 bases from V and 2 bases from J, with 15 bases between. The CDR3 spells CASSLHGTANYGYTF. In DNA, the CDR3 is TGCGCCAGCAGCCTACACGGGACTGCAAACTATGGCTACACCTTC.

V usage is TRBV4-3 and J usage is TRBJ2-3; 8 positions agree with TRBD2. The V and J ends lost 0 bases and 0 bases, in that order; junction bases with no gene match: 5. Germline V gene data show CDR1 as LGHNA and CDR2 as YSLEER. The CDR3 loop spans 17 amino acids. The CDR3 protein is CASSQESSGASTDTQYF. The CDR3 DNA reads as TGCGCCAGCAGCCAAGAAAGTAGCGGGGCTAGCACAGATACGCAGTATTTT.

Only a few counts were recorded for this clone. The V call is TRBV18, the J call TRBJ2-7; D is perhaps TRBD2 (5 bases). In germline, CDR1 is KGHSH, CDR2 LQKENI. The CDR3 totals 14 residues. V was pared by 3 bases and J by 7 bases, with 16 bases between. Here the CDR3 reads CASSPQGGPGEQYF. CDR3 nucleotides: TGTGCCAGCTCACCGCAAGGCGGGCCGGGGGAGCAGTACTTC.

In its sample, this clone was seen once. The V call is TRBV5-8, the J call TRBJ2-3; 11 nucleotides agree with TRBD2. The trim removed 6 bases at V and 0 bases at J, leaving 6 bases unmatched. Germline CDR1 is SGHTS and CDR2 is YDEGEE. The CDR3 sequence is 16 residues long. CDR3 DNA: TGTGCCAGCAATTCAAGACTAGCGGGGAGCACAGATACGCAGTATTTT. It codes for CASNSRLAGSTDTQYF.

The chain employs TRBV18 and TRBJ2-5; 8 nucleotides align to TRBD1. With 4 bases clipped from V and 3 bases from J, the junction kept 4 bases outside the gene matches. Per the germline V gene, CDR1 is KGHSH and CDR2 is LQKENI. The CDR3 consists of 14 residues. CDR3 amino acids: CASSLTGAEETQYF. CDR3 bases: TGTGCCAGCTCACTGACAGGGGCTGAAGAGACCCAGTACTTC.

As concerns this clone: Different DNA sequences within this sample yield the same CDR3. V and J are TRBV19 and TRBJ1-3; D is possibly TRBD1 (6 bases). Trimming took 2 bases from V and 0 from J, leaving 11 bases between them. The CDR3 is made up of 16 amino acids. Germline CDR1 LNHDA, CDR2 SQIVND (reference sequence). The CDR3, as DNA: TGTGCCAGTAGTATAAGAGGGGGTTCCTCTGGAAACACCATATATTTT. Translation: CASSIRGGSSGNTIYF.

The rearrangement joins TRBV28 to TRBJ2-1; the D is unclear. Germline CDR1 reads MDHEN; CDR2 reads SYDVKM. The CDR3 length is 16 residues. Trimming took 6 bases from V and 3 from J, leaving 18 bases between them. DNA of the CDR3: TGTGCCAGCAGCGCCCGACTGCGCGGCTACTACAATGAGCAGTTCTTC. It encodes CASSARLRGYYNEQFF.

The count of this clone is one. The gene calls are TRBV24-1 and TRBJ2-6, with D possibly TRBD1 on 5 matching bases. Trimming pared 5 bases from V and 2 bases from J, leaving 9 bases between. The CDR3 has 15 amino acids. Germline V gene sequence: CDR1 KGHDR, CDR2 SFDVKD. CDR3 amino acids: CATSGTRAGANVLTF. The CDR3, as DNA: TGTGCCACCAGTGGGACCAGGGCTGGGGCCAACGTCCTGACTTTC.

The rearrangement joins TRBV6-5 to TRBJ1-5; perhaps TRBD1 as D (6 bases). The CDR3 is 15 amino acids. The V gene lost 9 bases and the J gene lost 0 bases, with 15 bases spanning the gap. Germline CDR1 reads MNHEY; CDR2 reads SVGAGI. CDR3 bases: TGTGCCAGTCTCCCGGGGGGCAATAGCAATCAGCCCCAGCATTTT. It codes for CASLPGGNSNQPQHF.

This sequence joins TRBV9 and TRBJ2-2; TRBD2 aligns across 8 bases. V was pared by 0 bases and J by 7 bases, with 11 bases of the junction left unmatched. The CDR3 runs to 17 residues. In germline, CDR1 is SGDLS, CDR2 YYNGEE. CDR3 DNA sequence: TGTGCCAGCAGCGTAGCAAGCGGGAGACGGGTGGTCGGGGAGCTGTTTTTT. As protein: CASSVASGRRVVGELFF.

V and J are TRBV28 and TRBJ2-4; D remains unclear. Germline assignment: CDR1 MDHEN and CDR2 SYDVKM. The CDR3 sequence is 15 residues long. V lost 7 bases and J lost 0, with 13 bases in between. Here the CDR3 DNA reads TGTGCCAGCATTTCCCGAGGAGAAGCCAAAAACATTCAGTACTTC. The encoded protein is CASISRGEAKNIQYF. Based on the CDR3 plus reference TRBV28 and TRBJ2-4, the full variable domain is DVKVTQSSRYLVKRTGEKVFLECVQDMDHENMFWYRQDPGLGLRLIYFSYDVKMKEKGDIPEGYSVSREKKERFSLILESASTNQTSMYLCASISRGEAKNIQYFGAGTRLSVL.

The genes are TRBV28 and TRBJ2-7; no clear D gene. Germline CDR1 MDHEN, CDR2 SYDVKM. Trimming stripped 8 bases from V and 3 bases from J, with 17 bases between. The CDR3 consists of 14 residues. The CDR3 loop reads CASGEGLNYYEQYF. The DNA of the CDR3 is TGTGCCAGCGGCGAAGGTTTAAACTACTACGAGCAGTACTTC.

The V gene is TRBV28, the J gene TRBJ2-7; D is perhaps TRBD1 (6 bases). The CDR3 consists of 14 residues. CDR1 MDHEN and CDR2 SYDVKM come from the germline V gene. Trimming stripped 5 bases from V and 2 bases from J, with 13 bases between. CDR3 DNA sequence: TGTGCCAGCAGTGACAGGAGAGGTCCCTACGAGCAGTACTTC. Translated, it gives CASSDRRGPYEQYF.

The CDR3 sequence is CASSFSHSGNTIYF. CDR3 nucleotide sequence: TGTGCCAGCAGCTTTAGTCACTCTGGAAACACCATATATTTT. The chain couples TRBV11-2 to TRBJ1-3; D is unresolved. Germline V gene data show CDR1 as SGHAT and CDR2 as FQNNGV. Trimming took 3 bases from V and 0 from J, leaving 6 bases between them. This CDR3 is 14 amino acids long.

The chain employs TRBV30 and TRBJ2-7, with a tentative D call TRBD2 (5 bases). Germline CDR1 is GTSNPN and CDR2 is SVGIG (reference sequence). Trimming took off 2 bases at V and 6 bases at J, with 14 bases between the two ends. This CDR3 spans 13 amino acids. The CDR3 bases are TGTGCCTGGAGTACGAGCGGAGCAGGCGAGCAGTACGTC. Translation: CAWSTSGAGEQYV.

V gene TRBV5-4 combines with J gene TRBJ2-3; TRBD2 might be the D (6 bases). CDR1 and CDR2 from the germline V gene are SGHNT and YYREEE (reference sequence). This CDR3 has 15 amino acids. Trimming removed 1 base from V and 3 bases from J, with 12 bases in between. CDR3: CASSLMGGLTDTQYF. The CDR3 nucleotides are TGTGCCAGCAGCTTGATGGGAGGACTTACAGATACGCAGTATTTT.

V gene TRBV10-3 combines with J gene TRBJ1-1, with D unclear. The V gene's germline CDR1 is ENHRY and CDR2 SYGVKD. The CDR3 is 14 residues long. V was clipped by 7 bases and J by 1 base, with 13 bases between them. CDR3 DNA: TGTGCCATCAAGTTGGGAGACAAGAACACTGAAGCTTTCTTT. Protein product: CAIKLGDKNTEAFF.

CDR3 region: CASSRTGTEAFF. DNA for the CDR3: TGTGCCAGCAGCCGGACAGGGACTGAAGCTTTCTTT. The chain is built from TRBV7-9 and TRBJ1-1, with TRBD1 matching over 8 bases. From germline, CDR1 is SEHNR and CDR2 FQNEAQ (reference sequence). The CDR3 runs to 12 residues. V lost 5 bases, J lost 5 bases, and 1 base stayed unmatched.

V is TRBV18 and J is TRBJ2-2; 9 bases are a match to TRBD1. The CDR3 is 15 amino acids. The J segment lost 7 bases and the V segment lost 4 bases, leaving 7 bases of the junction unmatched. Germline assignment: CDR1 KGHSH and CDR2 LQKENI. CDR3 protein: CASSLRQGDIGELFF. The CDR3, as DNA: TGTGCCAGCTCACTCCGACAGGGGGATATCGGGGAGCTGTTTTTT. Combining the CDR3 with reference TRBV18 and TRBJ2-2 gives the whole variable domain NAGVMQNPRHLVRRRGQEARLRCSPMKGHSHVYWYRQLPEEGLKFMVYLQKENIIDESGMPKERFSAEFPKEGPSILRIQQVVRGDSAAYFCASSLRQGDIGELFFGEGSRLTVL.